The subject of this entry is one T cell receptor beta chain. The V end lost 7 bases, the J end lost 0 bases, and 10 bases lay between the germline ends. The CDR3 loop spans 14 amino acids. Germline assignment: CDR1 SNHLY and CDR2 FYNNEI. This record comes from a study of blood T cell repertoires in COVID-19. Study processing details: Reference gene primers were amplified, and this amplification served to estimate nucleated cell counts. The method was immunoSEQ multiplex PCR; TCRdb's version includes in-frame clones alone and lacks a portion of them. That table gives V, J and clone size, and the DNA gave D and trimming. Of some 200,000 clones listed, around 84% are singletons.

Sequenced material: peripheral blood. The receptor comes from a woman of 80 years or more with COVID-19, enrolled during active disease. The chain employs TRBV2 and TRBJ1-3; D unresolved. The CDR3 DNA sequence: TGTGCCAGCACGGAGGGATTCTCTGGAAACACCATATATTTT. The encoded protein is CASTEGFSGNTIYF.